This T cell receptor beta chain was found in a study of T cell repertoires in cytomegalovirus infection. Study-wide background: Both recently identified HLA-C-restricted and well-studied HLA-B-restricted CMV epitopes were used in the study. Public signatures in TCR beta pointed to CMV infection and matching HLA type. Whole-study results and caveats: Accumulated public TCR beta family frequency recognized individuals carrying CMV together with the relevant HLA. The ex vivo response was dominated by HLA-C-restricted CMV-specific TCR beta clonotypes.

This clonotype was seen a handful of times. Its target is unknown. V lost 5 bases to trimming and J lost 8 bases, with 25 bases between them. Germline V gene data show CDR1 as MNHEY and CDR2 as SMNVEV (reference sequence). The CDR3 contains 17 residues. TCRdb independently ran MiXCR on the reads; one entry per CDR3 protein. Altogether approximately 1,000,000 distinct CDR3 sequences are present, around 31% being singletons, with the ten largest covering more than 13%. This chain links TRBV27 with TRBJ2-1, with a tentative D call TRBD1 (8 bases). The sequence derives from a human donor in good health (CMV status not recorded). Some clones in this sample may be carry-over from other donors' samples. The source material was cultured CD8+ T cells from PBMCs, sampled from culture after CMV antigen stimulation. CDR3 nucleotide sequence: TGTGCCAGCAGTCTCCCGGACAGGGAGGGACGATACGATGAGCAGTTCTTC. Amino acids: CASSLPDREGRYDEQFF.